This TCR beta chain was found in a study of human T cells and chemical hapten exposure. TCRdb re-called the RACE reads with MiXCR, one entry per CDR3 protein. The sample lists more than 70,000 distinct CDR3 sequences, about 10% occurring once. The time point is: healthy volunteer bleed at 2 weeks. Unfractionated whole blood was the source of the extracted total RNA. Trimming took 2 bases from V and 9 from J, leaving 5 bases between them. The CDR3 totals 11 residues. Germline V gene data show CDR1 as MDHEN and CDR2 as SYDVKM. The rearrangement links TRBV28 to TRBJ2-1, with D hard to call. The TCR sequence derives from a female donor in good health. Some clones in this sample may be carry-over from other donors' samples. Sample: whole blood. This CDR3 is CASSLSTEQFF. Here the CDR3 DNA reads TGTGCCAGCAGTTTAAGTACTGAGCAGTTCTTC.